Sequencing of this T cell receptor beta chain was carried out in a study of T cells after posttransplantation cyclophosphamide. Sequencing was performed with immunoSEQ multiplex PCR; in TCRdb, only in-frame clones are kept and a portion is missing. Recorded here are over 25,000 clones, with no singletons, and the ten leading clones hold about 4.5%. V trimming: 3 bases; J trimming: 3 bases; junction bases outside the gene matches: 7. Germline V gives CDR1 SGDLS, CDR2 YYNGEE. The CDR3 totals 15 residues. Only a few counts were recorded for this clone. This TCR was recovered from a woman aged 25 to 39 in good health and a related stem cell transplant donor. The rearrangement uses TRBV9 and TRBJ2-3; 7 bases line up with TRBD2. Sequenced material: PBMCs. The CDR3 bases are TGTGCCAGCAGCGCAGGACTAGAATATACAGATACGCAGTATTTT. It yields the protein CASSAGLEYTDTQYF.